These 23 T cell receptor beta chains originate from one sample sequenced in a study of technical replicates of blood from four donors. The assay was immunoSEQ multiplex PCR, and TCRdb's table has in-frame clones only and misses some. The repertoire includes some 70,000 clones, about 97% of them detected once, and approximately 0.26% sits in the top ten. The sample taken for sequencing was T cells isolated from PBMCs. These receptors originate from a human donor in good health.

The gene calls are TRBV25-1 and TRBJ2-1; TRBD2 might be the D (5 bases). V lost 1 base and J lost 6, with 7 bases in between. This CDR3 has 13 residues. Germline V gene lookup returns CDR1 MGHDK and CDR2 SYGVNS. This CDR3 reads CASSELGGNEQFF. For the CDR3, the DNA is TGTGCCAGCAGTGAATTAGGAGGCAATGAGCAGTTCTTC.

The chain employs TRBV19 and TRBJ2-1; 11 bases line up with TRBD2. With V trimmed by 8 bases and J by 7 bases, 10 bases remained unmatched. Looked up from germline, CDR1 is LNHDA and CDR2 is SQIVND (reference sequence). The CDR3 loop spans 15 amino acids. The CDR3, as DNA: TGTGCCAGTCGAACGACTAGCGGGATAATGAATGAGCAGTTCTTC. Protein: CASRTTSGIMNEQFF.

The CDR3 here is CAISPGLAGGRSTYNEQFF. In nucleotides, the CDR3 is TGTGCCATCAGTCCGGGACTAGCGGGAGGGAGGTCAACTTACAATGAGCAGTTCTTC. The chain joins TRBV10-3 to TRBJ2-1; 16 bases are shared with TRBD2. CDR1 and CDR2 from the germline V gene are ENHRY and SYGVKD. J was trimmed by 4 bases and V by 5 bases; bases with no gene match: 11. The CDR3 loop spans 19 amino acids.

V usage is TRBV19 and J usage is TRBJ1-1; TRBD1 agrees at 8 bases. The CDR3 is made up of 13 amino acids. The J segment lost 6 bases and the V segment lost 4 bases, leaving 4 bases of the junction unmatched. The germline gives CDR1 LNHDA, CDR2 SQIVND (reference sequence). CDR3 region: CASSTRTGSEAFF. The CDR3 DNA reads as TGTGCCAGTAGTACAAGGACAGGGTCTGAAGCTTTCTTT.

The V call is TRBV4-2, the J call TRBJ2-2; D is uncertain. V was trimmed by 0 bases and J by 9 bases, leaving 5 bases between them. The CDR3 loop spans 12 amino acids. CDR1 is LGHNA and CDR2 is YNFKEQ in the germline V gene. The chain's CDR3 is CASSQDRWELFF. CDR3 in DNA: TGTGCCAGCAGCCAAGATAGATGGGAGCTGTTTTTT.

The chain combines TRBV28 with TRBJ1-5; D is uncertain. The germline CDR1 and CDR2 sequences are MDHEN and SYDVKM. The CDR3 contains 13 residues. The V gene lost 5 bases and the J gene lost 3 bases, with 8 bases spanning the gap. For the CDR3, the DNA is TGTGCCAGCAGTCCTTTATACAATCAGCCCCAGCATTTT. It encodes CASSPLYNQPQHF.

The gene calls are TRBV2 and TRBJ1-1; 8 bases fit TRBD1. From germline, CDR1 is SNHLY and CDR2 FYNNEI. The junction had 6 bases not matched to a gene; V was cut back by 7 bases and J by 5 bases. This CDR3 is 13 amino acids long. In DNA form, the CDR3 reads TGTGCCAGCATTGGACAGGGACTTACTGAAGCTTTCTTT. Encoded protein: CASIGQGLTEAFF.

The J gene is TRBJ2-1, the V gene TRBV15; D gene unclear. Trimming pared 0 bases from V and 6 bases from J, leaving 9 bases between. The CDR3 loop spans 14 amino acids. The germline V gene encodes CDR1 LNHNV and CDR2 YYDKDF (reference sequence). The DNA of the CDR3 is TGTGCCACCAGCAGAGATCGATACATCAATGAGCAGTTCTTC. As protein: CATSRDRYINEQFF.

The chain links TRBV7-9 to TRBJ2-1; 9 bases are a match to TRBD2. Germline lookup yields CDR1 SEHNR and CDR2 FQNEAQ (reference sequence). J gave up 8 bases and V 8 bases, and 16 bases lay outside the gene matches. The CDR3 contains 16 residues. The CDR3 DNA is TGTGCCAGCTGGGGAAGACTAGCGGAGCTTCTGGATGAGCAGTTCTTC. Amino acid sequence: CASWGRLAELLDEQFF.

This clone was observed a single time. The gene calls are TRBV9 and TRBJ2-7, with 9 bases aligning to TRBD1. Trimming removed 3 bases from V and 4 bases from J; junction bases left unmatched: 5. This CDR3 spans 14 amino acids. Per germline, CDR1 SGDLS and CDR2 YYNGEE. In DNA form, the CDR3 reads TGTGCCAGCAGCGGAAAGGACAGGGGATACGAGCAGTACTTC. This encodes CASSGKDRGYEQYF. The variable domain in full, completed from reference TRBV9 and TRBJ2-7, reads DSGVTQTPKHLITATGQRVTLRCSPRSGDLSVYWYQQSLDQGLQFLIQYYNGEERAKGNILERFSAQQFPDLHSELNLSSLELGDSALYFCASSGKDRGYEQYFGPGTRLTVT.

The V gene is TRBV5-8, the J gene TRBJ1-1; 7 bases map to TRBD1. J gave up 7 bases and V 4 bases, and 4 bases lay outside the gene matches. Germline CDR1 SGHTS, CDR2 YDEGEE. This CDR3 is 12 amino acids long. CDR3: CASSPRQGEAFF. DNA of the CDR3: TGTGCCAGCAGCCCCAGACAGGGTGAAGCTTTCTTT.

The rearrangement links TRBV4-3 to TRBJ2-7; TRBD2 matches at 7 bases. Trimming cost V 3 bases and J 4 bases; bases outside gene matches: 12. The CDR3 contains 16 residues. Germline CDR1 LGHNA, CDR2 YSLEER. The CDR3 region is CASSQSSGSARYEQYF. The CDR3 nucleotides are TGCGCCAGCAGCCAGAGTAGCGGGTCGGCTCGTTACGAGCAGTACTTC.

J is TRBJ2-3 and V is TRBV28; no clear D gene. CDR1 and CDR2 from the germline V gene are MDHEN and SYDVKM. The CDR3 covers 16 residues. The V gene lost 4 bases and the J gene lost 6 bases, with 20 bases spanning the gap. CDR3 in amino acids: CASSYGGFRVVDTQYF. The CDR3 DNA is TGTGCCAGCAGTTATGGCGGCTTTCGGGTTGTCGATACGCAGTATTTT.

J is TRBJ2-3 and V is TRBV11-1, with 8 bases lining up with TRBD2. Germline lookup yields CDR1 SGHAT and CDR2 FQDESV (reference sequence). The length of the CDR3 is 17 residues. With 1 base clipped from V and 4 bases from J, the junction kept 10 bases outside the gene matches. Written as DNA, the CDR3 is TGTGCCAGCAGCTTAGACGAGCGGGAGTATAGCGCAGATACGCAGTATTTT. It is translated as CASSLDEREYSADTQYF.

This chain links TRBV4-3 with TRBJ2-5; the match to TRBD1 covers 7 bases. Unmatched junction bases numbered 8, after V lost 3 bases and J lost 4 bases. Germline loops: CDR1 LGHNA, CDR2 YSLEER. The CDR3 is 15 residues long. The CDR3 loop is CASSHSLDRPETQYF. The DNA of the CDR3 is TGCGCCAGCAGCCATTCATTGGACAGGCCAGAGACCCAGTACTTC.

The chain carries TRBV29-1 and TRBJ2-1; 9 nucleotides match TRBD2. This CDR3 is 14 amino acids long. Germline lookup yields CDR1 SQVTM and CDR2 ANQGSEA. With 3 bases clipped from V and 1 base from J, the junction kept 1 base outside the gene matches. The CDR3 reads CSVDAGGSYNEQFF. The CDR3 coding sequence is TGCAGCGTTGACGCGGGAGGGTCCTACAATGAGCAGTTCTTC.

This chain links TRBV7-6 with TRBJ1-2; TRBD1 aligns across 8 bases. The CDR3 has 13 amino acids. CDR1 is SGHVS, CDR2 FNYEAQ, per germline. The junction had 4 bases not matched to a gene; V was cut back by 4 bases and J by 6 bases. The CDR3 spells CASSSDRGNGYTF. The CDR3 region has the DNA TGTGCCAGCAGCTCAGACAGGGGTAATGGCTACACCTTC.

V gene TRBV14 combines with J gene TRBJ1-2, with 7 positions matching TRBD1. Trimming removed 0 bases from V and 4 bases from J; junction bases left unmatched: 8. The CDR3 sequence is 16 residues long. Germline V lookup: CDR1 SGHDN, CDR2 FVKESK. CDR3 bases: TGTGCCAGCAGCCAAGATTTTGCAGGGGGGCTCTATGGCTACACCTTC. This sequence encodes CASSQDFAGGLYGYTF.

The chain carries TRBV19 and TRBJ2-6; the D is unclear. The CDR3 length is 14 residues. Trimming removed 5 bases from V and 0 bases from J, with 5 bases in between. The germline gives CDR1 LNHDA, CDR2 SQIVND (reference sequence). The CDR3, as DNA: TGTGCCAGTAGTTTTAGCTCTGGGGCCAACGTCCTGACTTTC. Its protein is CASSFSSGANVLTF.

This clone is a singleton in its sample. The chain uses TRBV30 and TRBJ2-6; D unresolved. Germline assignment: CDR1 GTSNPN and CDR2 SVGIG (reference sequence). CDR3 length: 13 amino acids. V lost 7 bases to trimming and J lost 0 bases, with 7 bases between them. CDR3 amino acids: CASDISGANVLTF. The CDR3 DNA sequence: TGTGCCTCAGACATCTCTGGGGCCAACGTCCTGACTTTC.

V usage is TRBV28 and J usage is TRBJ2-1; 10 bases fit TRBD2. This CDR3 comprises 13 residues. Germline assignment: CDR1 MDHEN and CDR2 SYDVKM. V lost 7 bases and J lost 3; bases outside the gene matches: 0. DNA of the CDR3: TGTGCCAGCACTAGCGGGAGCTACAATGAGCAGTTCTTC. Amino acid sequence: CASTSGSYNEQFF. Filled out from reference TRBV28 and TRBJ2-1, the complete variable domain reads DVKVTQSSRYLVKRTGEKVFLECVQDMDHENMFWYRQDPGLGLRLIYFSYDVKMKEKGDIPEGYSVSREKKERFSLILESASTNQTSMYLCASTSGSYNEQFFGPGTRLTVL.

The rearrangement uses TRBV11-2 and TRBJ2-2; 11 nucleotides match TRBD2. CDR1 SGHAT and CDR2 FQNNGV come from the germline V gene. The CDR3 runs to 16 residues. The V gene end was trimmed by 1 base and the J gene end by 5 bases; junction bases not matched to a gene: 3. The CDR3 region is CASSLGGLAVTGELFF. Here the CDR3 DNA reads TGTGCCAGCAGCTTAGGGGGACTAGCGGTGACCGGGGAGCTGTTTTTT.

This CDR3 reads CASSAQTGAAEAFF. CDR3 DNA sequence: TGTGCCAGCAGCGCACAAACAGGGGCCGCTGAAGCTTTCTTT. The chain combines TRBV9 with TRBJ1-1; TRBD1 matches 7 bases. V gave up 3 bases and J gave up 6 bases; unmatched junction bases: 8. The CDR3 totals 14 residues. Per the germline V gene, CDR1 is SGDLS and CDR2 is YYNGEE.